Sequencing of this T cell receptor (beta chain) was carried out in a study of regulatory T cells in long-lasting Graves disease. As to time point: newly diagnosed GD, antithyroid drugs for less than 3 months. PBMC RNA served as the TCR library source. TCR beta libraries were built with iRepertoire HTBI primers and Arm-PCR of CDR3 regions. A single record per CDR3 protein comes from TCRdb applying MiXCR to the multiplex PCR reads. Of 400,000 to 550,000 distinct CDR3 sequences in the sample, roughly 15% are singletons; the top ten hold under 30%. This clonotype was counted at least ten times. The data also belong to a second study, concerning T cells in Graves' hyperthyroidism and ophthalmopathy.

This TCR was recovered from a woman between 18 and 30 years old with Graves disease. The sequences come from peripheral blood mononuclear cells (PBMCs), collected at new diagnosis, from a patient treated with antithyroid drugs.

The DNA for the CDR3 is TGTGCCAGCAGCTTAGTATTTTCACGGGGGCAAAACATTCAGTACTTC. It codes for CASSLVFSRGQNIQYF. This rearrangement joins TRBV7-8 to TRBJ2-4; D is possibly TRBD1 or TRBD2 (6 bases each). Trimming left V 1 base short and J 5 bases short, with 15 bases between. The CDR3 contains 16 residues. CDR1 SGHVS and CDR2 FQNEAQ come from the germline V gene. The full variable domain, completed using reference TRBV7-8 and TRBJ2-4, is GAGVSQSPRYKVAKRGQDVALRCDPISGHVSLFWYQQALGQGPEFLTYFQNEAQLDKSGLPSDRFFAERPEGSVSTLKIQRTQQEDSAVYLCASSLVFSRGQNIQYFGAGTRLSVL.